This T cell receptor (beta chain) came from a study of identifying expanded T cells in peripheral blood (dated by TCRdb to the late 2010s). The study in broad terms: Technical replicates were generated by sequencing separate aliquots of the same genomic DNA pool, with four replicates compared pairwise. Findings and caveats that apply to the study as a whole: In all healthy donors, the variance in clone template counts between samples taken 2 to 3 weeks apart rose significantly as total template count increased. The binomial model flagged about 1.2 differentially abundant clones between technical replicates, compared with about 15 over about 2 weeks and 19 to 20 over around four weeks. Across all healthy-donor time intervals, the beta-binomial model significantly cut both the number of clones called differentially abundant and the false-positive rate. It was expected by the authors that biological variance in healthy repertoires might increase further over much longer intervals, such as months to years.

Concerning this clone itself: The antigen it recognizes is unknown. No qualities accompany the bases; no much larger clone lies one base away.

During the collection period, no immune events, such as infections, were documented for the healthy donors. To calibrate time-dependent variance in a beta-binomial model of T-cell clone differential abundance, blood repertoires from healthy donors were used as a training cohort. The training cohort comprised 10 or so healthy donors, 3 female and 7 male. Donor ages ranged from 29 to 64 years, with an average of around 45 years. Obtained from a commercial supplier, whole blood was collected from each healthy donor at three time points set around 13 days apart. Genomic DNA was extracted from unsorted whole blood for immunosequencing. TCRbeta CDR3 regions were profiled by bias-controlled multiplex PCR amplification of genomic DNA with the immunoSEQ Assay. The study's processing was this. The absolute abundance of each unique TCRbeta CDR3 region was quantified after sequences were collapsed and filtered. Two models were used to test differential abundance: a binomial model (Fisher-equivalent) and a beta-binomial model that adds time-dependent variance fitted from healthy donors. Clones with fewer than 5 combined templates were removed, and differential abundance was called for clones with a Benjamini-Hochberg FDR below 0.01. Using the form v = (b*log(k)+a)^2, the beta-binomial variance was modeled as a function of the total template count across the two samples. TCRdb's version of the immuneACCESS table is confined to in-frame rearrangements and falls short of the full clone set. An unresolved V gene accounts for under half of the shortfall where checked; the remainder is of unknown origin. V and J calls and clone size are given by that table; D and trimming were obtained from the DNA. The sample table records more than 90,000 clones; 87% of these occur just once. About a sixth of the sample comes from the top ten.

The CDR3 has 16 amino acids, counting the end cysteine and phenylalanine. Kept here is only the CDR3 DNA, which spans 48 bases and is read in frame from base 1. From V the trimming removes 3 bases and from J it removes 2 bases, while the gene matches leave 6 bases of the junction unaccounted for. CDR1 and CDR2 are drawn from the germline V gene (reference sequence): SGHNT, YYREEE. The sequence derives from a person aged 18 to 70 in good health. The chain was built from TRBV5-4 and TRBJ2-5, with 11 bases matching TRBD1. The specimen sequenced was blood. At the DNA level, the sequence is TGTGCCAGCAGCTCGGGACAGGGGGACTTACAAGAGACCCAGTACTTC. This translates into CASSSGQGDLQETQYF.